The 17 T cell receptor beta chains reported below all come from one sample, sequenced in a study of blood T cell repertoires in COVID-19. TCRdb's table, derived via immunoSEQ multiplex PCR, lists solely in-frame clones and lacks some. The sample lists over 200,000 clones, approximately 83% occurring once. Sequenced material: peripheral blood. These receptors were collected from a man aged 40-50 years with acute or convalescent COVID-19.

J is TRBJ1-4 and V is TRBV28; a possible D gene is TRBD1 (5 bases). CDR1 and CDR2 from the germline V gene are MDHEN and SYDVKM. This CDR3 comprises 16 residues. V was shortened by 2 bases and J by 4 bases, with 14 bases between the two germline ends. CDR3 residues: CASSLSPSGINEKLFF. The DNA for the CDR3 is TGTGCCAGCAGTTTAAGCCCGTCAGGGATTAATGAAAAACTGTTTTTT.

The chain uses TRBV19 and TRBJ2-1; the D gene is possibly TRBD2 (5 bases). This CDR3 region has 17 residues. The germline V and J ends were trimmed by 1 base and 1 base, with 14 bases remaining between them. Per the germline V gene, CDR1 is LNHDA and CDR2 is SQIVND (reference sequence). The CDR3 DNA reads TGTGCCAGTAGTATAGTCTATGGGAGAAGGTCCTACAATGAGCAGTTCTTC. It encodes CASSIVYGRRSYNEQFF.

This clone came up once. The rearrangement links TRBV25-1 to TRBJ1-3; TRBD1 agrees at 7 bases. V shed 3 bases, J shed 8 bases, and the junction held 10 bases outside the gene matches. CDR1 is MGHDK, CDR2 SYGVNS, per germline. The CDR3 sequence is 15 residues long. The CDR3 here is CASSESSGQSDTIYF. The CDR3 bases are TGTGCCAGCAGTGAGTCCTCGGGACAGTCGGACACCATATATTTT. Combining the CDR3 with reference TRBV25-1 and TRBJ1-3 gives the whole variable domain EADIYQTPRYLVIGTGKKITLECSQTMGHDKMYWYQQDPGMELHLIHYSYGVNSTEKGDLSSESTVSRIRTEHFPLTLESARPSHTSQYLCASSESSGQSDTIYFGEGSWLTVV.

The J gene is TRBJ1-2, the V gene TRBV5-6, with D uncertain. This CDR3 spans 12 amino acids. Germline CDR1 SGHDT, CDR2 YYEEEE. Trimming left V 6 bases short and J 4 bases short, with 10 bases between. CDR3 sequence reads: CASTQNPYGYTF. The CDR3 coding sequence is TGTGCCAGCACCCAGAACCCCTATGGCTACACCTTC.

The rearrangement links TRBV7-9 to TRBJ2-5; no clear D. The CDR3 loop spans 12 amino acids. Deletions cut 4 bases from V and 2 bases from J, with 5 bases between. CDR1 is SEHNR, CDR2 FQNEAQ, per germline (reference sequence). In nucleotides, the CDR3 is TGTGCCAGCAGCTCCAAACAAGAGACCCAGTACTTC. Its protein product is CASSSKQETQYF.

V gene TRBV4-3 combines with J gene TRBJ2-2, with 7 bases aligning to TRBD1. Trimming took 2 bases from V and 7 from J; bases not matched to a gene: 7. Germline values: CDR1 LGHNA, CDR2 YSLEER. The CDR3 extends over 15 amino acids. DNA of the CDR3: TGCGCCAGCAGCCAAAGGGTAGGGGGCAGCGGGGAGCTGTTTTTT. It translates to CASSQRVGGSGELFF.

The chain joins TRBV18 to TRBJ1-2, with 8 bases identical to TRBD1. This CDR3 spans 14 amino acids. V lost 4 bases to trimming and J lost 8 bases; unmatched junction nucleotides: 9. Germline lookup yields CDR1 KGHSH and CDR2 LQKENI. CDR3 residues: CASSRGQGRGGYTF. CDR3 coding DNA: TGTGCCAGCTCACGAGGACAGGGCAGAGGAGGCTACACCTTC.

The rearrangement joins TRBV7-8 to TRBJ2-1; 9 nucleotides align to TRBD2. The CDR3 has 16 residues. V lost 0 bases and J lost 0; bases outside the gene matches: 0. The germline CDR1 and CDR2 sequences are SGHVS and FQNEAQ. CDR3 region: CASSLATSGSYNEQFF. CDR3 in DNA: TGTGCCAGCAGCTTAGCGACTAGCGGCTCCTACAATGAGCAGTTCTTC. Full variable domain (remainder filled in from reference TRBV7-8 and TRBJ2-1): GAGVSQSPRYKVAKRGQDVALRCDPISGHVSLFWYQQALGQGPEFLTYFQNEAQLDKSGLPSDRFFAERPEGSVSTLKIQRTQQEDSAVYLCASSLATSGSYNEQFFGPGTRLTVL.

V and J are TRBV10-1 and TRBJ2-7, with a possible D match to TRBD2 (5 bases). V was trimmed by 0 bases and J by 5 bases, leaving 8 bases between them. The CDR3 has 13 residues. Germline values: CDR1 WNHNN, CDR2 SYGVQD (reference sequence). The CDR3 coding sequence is TGCGCCAGCAGTGAGTCGTACGGGAACGAGCAGTACTTC. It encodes CASSESYGNEQYF.

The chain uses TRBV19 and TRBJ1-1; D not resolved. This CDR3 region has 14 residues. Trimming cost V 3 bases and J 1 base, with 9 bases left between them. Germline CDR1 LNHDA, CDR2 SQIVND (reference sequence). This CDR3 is CASSISGQNTEAFF. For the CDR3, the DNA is TGTGCCAGTAGTATTTCCGGTCAGAACACTGAAGCTTTCTTT. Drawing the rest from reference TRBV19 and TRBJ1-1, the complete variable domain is DGGITQSPKYLFRKEGQNVTLSCEQNLNHDAMYWYRQDPGQGLRLIYYSQIVNDFQKGDIAEGYSVSREKKESFPLTVTSAQKNPTAFYLCASSISGQNTEAFFGQGTRLTVV.

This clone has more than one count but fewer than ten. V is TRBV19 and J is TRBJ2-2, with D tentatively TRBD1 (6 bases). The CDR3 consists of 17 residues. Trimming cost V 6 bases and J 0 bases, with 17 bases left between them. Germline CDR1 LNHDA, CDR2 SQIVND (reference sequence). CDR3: CASRHRESPANTGELFF. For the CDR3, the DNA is TGTGCCAGTAGGCACAGGGAATCCCCCGCGAACACCGGGGAGCTGTTTTTT.

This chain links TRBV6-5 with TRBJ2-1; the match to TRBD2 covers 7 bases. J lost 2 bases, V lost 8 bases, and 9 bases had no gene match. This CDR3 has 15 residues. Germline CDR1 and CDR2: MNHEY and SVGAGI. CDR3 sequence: CASLDKAGAYNEQFF. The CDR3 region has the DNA TGTGCCAGCTTAGATAAGGCGGGAGCCTACAATGAGCAGTTCTTC.

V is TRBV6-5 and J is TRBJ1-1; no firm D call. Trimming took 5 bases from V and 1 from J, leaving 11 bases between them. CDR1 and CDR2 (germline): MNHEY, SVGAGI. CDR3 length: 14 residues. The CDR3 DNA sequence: TGTGCCAGCAGTCAATATCGGGGGAACACTGAAGCTTTCTTT. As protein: CASSQYRGNTEAFF.

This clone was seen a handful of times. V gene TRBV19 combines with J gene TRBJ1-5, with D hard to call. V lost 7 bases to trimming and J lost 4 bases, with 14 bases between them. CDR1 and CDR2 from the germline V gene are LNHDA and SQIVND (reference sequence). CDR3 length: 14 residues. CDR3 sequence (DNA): TGTGCCAGTACCCCCGCACAGACAAATCAGCCCCAGCATTTT. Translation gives CASTPAQTNQPQHF.

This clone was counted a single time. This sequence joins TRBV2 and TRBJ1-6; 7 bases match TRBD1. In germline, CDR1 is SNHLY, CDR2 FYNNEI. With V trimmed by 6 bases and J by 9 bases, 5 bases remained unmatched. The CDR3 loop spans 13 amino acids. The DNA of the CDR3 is TGTGCCAGCAGCGACAGGGAAATTTCACCCCTCCACTTT. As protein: CASSDREISPLHF.

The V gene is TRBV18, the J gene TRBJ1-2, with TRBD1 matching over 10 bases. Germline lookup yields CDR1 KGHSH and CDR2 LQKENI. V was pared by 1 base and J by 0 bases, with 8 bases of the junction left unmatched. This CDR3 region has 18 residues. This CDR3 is CASSPQKDRGYSNYGYTF. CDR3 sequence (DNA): TGTGCCAGCTCACCACAAAAGGACAGGGGGTATTCTAACTATGGCTACACCTTC.

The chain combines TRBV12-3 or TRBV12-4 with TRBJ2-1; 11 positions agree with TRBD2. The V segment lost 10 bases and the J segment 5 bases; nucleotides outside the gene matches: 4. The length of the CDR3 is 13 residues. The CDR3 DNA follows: TGTGCCACAGGACTAGCGGGCCACAATGAGCAGTTCTTC. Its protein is CATGLAGHNEQFF.